This TCR beta chain was identified in a study of low-dose radiotherapy and immunotherapy resistance in tumors. Study information: Given every two weeks, intravenous cyclophosphamide 200 mg/m2 preceded radiation and immunotherapy by one day.

The V gene lost 5 bases and the J gene lost 9 bases, with 17 bases spanning the gap. Germline V CDR1 and CDR2: MDHEN, SYDVKM. The CDR3 is 14 residues long. Primers targeting TRAV and TRBV primed first-strand cDNA, covering alpha and beta chains. The PCR that amplified TCRs ran for about 18 cycles, relying on a constant-region primer and a V-primer adapter. TCRdb passed the reads through MiXCR, listing each CDR3 protein once. The table shows 6,000 to 9,000 distinct CDR3 sequences, with around 84% occurring only once. Those eligible were patients bearing advanced solid tumors lacking tumor-infiltrating lymphocytes.

The TCR comes from a human donor with advanced metastatic prostate, ovarian, gallbladder or colorectal cancer (not recorded which). This table probably holds off-target reads from a library built for another chain. The rearrangement joins TRBV28 to TRBJ2-1; either TRBD1 or TRBD2 may fit D (7 bases each). The DNA for the CDR3 is TGTGCCAGCAGTCAGGGAGGGGGCAGAGCTGAGCAGTTCTTC. Its translation: CASSQGGGRAEQFF.